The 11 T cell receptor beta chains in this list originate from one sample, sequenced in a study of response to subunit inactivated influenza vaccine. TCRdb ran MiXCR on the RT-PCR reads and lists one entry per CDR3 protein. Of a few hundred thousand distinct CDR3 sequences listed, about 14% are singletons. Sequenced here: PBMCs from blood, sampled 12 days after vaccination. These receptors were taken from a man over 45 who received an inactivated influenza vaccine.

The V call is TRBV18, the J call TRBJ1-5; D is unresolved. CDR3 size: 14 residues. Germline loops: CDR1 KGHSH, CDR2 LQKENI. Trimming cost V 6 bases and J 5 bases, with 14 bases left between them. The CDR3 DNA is TGTGCCAGCTCTGAAAAATTTGGGGATCAGCCCCAGCATTTT. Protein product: CASSEKFGDQPQHF.

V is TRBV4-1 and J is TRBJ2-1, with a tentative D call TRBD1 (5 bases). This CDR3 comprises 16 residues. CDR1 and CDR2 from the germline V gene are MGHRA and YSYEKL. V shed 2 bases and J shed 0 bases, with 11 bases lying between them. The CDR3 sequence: CASSQPRTSSYNEQFF. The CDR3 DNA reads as TGCGCCAGCAGCCAACCCAGGACATCCTCCTACAATGAGCAGTTCTTC.

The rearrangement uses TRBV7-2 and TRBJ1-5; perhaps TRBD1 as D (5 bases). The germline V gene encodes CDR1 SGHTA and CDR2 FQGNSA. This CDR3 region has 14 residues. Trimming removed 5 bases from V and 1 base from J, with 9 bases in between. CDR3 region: CASSTQESNQPQHF. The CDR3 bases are TGTGCCAGCAGCACACAGGAGAGCAATCAGCCCCAGCATTTT.

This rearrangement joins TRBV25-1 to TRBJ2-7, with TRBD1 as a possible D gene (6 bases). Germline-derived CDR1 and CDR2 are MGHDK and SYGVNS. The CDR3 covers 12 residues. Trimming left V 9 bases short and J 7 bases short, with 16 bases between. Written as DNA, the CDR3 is TGTGCCAGTACGGACAGTTTCACGGAGCAGTACTTC. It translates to CASTDSFTEQYF.

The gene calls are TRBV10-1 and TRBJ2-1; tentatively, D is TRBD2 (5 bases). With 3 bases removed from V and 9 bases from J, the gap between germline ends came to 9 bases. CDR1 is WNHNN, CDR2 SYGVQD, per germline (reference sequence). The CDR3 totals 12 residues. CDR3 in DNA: TGCGCCAGCAGTGACGGAGCGGCTGAGCAGTTCTTC. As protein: CASSDGAAEQFF.

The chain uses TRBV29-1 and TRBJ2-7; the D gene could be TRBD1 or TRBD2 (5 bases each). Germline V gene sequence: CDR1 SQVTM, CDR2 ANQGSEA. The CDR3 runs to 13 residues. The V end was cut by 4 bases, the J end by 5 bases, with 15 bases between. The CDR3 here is CSVARGSGNEQYF. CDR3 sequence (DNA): TGCAGCGTTGCCCGGGGCTCAGGGAACGAGCAGTACTTC.

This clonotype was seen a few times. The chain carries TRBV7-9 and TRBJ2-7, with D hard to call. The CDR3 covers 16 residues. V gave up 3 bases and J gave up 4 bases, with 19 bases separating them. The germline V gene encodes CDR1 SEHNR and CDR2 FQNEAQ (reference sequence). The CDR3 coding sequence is TGTGCCAGCAGCTTCGGGCCACCTCCCCAAACTTACGAGCAGTACTTC. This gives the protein CASSFGPPPQTYEQYF. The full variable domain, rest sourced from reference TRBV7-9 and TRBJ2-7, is DTGVSQNPRHKITKRGQNVTFRCDPISEHNRLYWYRQTLGQGPEFLTYFQNEAQLEKSRLLSDRFSAERPKGSFSTLEIQRTEQGDSAMYLCASSFGPPPQTYEQYFGPGTRLTVT.

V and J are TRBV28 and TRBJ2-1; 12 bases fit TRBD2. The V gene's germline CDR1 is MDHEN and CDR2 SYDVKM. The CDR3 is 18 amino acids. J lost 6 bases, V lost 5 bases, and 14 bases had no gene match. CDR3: CASSPASGRGVWGNEQFF. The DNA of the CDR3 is TGTGCCAGCAGTCCGGCTAGCGGGAGGGGGGTATGGGGCAATGAGCAGTTCTTC.

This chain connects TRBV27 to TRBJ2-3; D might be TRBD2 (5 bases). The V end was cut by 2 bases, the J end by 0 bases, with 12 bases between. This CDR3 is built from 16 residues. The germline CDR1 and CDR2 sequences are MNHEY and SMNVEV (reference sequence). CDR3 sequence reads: CASSLTPRGSTDTQYF. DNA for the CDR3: TGTGCCAGCAGTTTAACCCCCCGGGGTAGCACAGATACGCAGTATTTT.

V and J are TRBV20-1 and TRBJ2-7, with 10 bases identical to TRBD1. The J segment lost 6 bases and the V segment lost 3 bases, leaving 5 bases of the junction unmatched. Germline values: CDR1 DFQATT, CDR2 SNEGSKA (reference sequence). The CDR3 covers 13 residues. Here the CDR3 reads CSASFGQGGEQYF. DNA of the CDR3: TGCAGTGCTAGCTTCGGACAGGGGGGCGAGCAGTACTTC.

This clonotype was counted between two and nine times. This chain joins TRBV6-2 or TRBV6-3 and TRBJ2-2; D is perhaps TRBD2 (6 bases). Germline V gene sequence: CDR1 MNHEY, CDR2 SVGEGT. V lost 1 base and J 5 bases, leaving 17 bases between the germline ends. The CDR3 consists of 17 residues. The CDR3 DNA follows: TGTGCCAGCAGTTACTTCATAAGGAGGGAACAAACCGGGGAGCTGTTTTTT. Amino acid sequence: CASSYFIRREQTGELFF.